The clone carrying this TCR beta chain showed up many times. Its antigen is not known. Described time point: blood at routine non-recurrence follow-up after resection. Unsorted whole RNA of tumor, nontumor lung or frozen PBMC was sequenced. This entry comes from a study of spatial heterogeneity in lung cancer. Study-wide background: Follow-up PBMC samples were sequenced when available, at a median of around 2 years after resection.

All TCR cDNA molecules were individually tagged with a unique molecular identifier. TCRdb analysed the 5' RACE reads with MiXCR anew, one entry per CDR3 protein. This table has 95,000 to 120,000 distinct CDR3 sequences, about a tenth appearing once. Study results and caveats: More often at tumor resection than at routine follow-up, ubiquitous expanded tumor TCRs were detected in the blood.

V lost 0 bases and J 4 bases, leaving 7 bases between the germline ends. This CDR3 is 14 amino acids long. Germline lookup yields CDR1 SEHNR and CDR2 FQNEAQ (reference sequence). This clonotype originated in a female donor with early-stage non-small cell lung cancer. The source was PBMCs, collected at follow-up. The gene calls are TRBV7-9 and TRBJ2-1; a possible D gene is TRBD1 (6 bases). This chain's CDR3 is CASSLATGYNEQFF. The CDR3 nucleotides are TGTGCCAGCAGCTTAGCCACAGGGTACAATGAGCAGTTCTTC.